The 27 T cell receptor beta chains below all came from one sample that was sequenced in a study of cytomegalovirus exposure and HLA in healthy donors. The PCR made use of 60 Vbeta and 13 Jbeta primers. Sequenced by immunoSEQ multiplex PCR; TCRdb stores in-frame clones only, minus some. The table lists approximately 92,000 clones. Material: PBMCs. The source of these receptors is a woman aged 25 to 39 in good health and CMV-seronegative.

CDR3 DNA sequence: TGCGCCAGCAGCCCGAACAGACAGAATGAAAAACTGTTTTTT. Protein product: CASSPNRQNEKLFF. This chain connects TRBV4-1 to TRBJ1-4, with a weak D call TRBD1 (5 bases). Germline V gene sequence: CDR1 MGHRA, CDR2 YSYEKL. V lost 4 bases to trimming and J lost 5 bases, with 11 bases between them. The CDR3 totals 14 residues.

V and J are TRBV6-5 and TRBJ2-1; D unclear. Germline CDR1 MNHEY, CDR2 SVGAGI. V lost 2 bases and J 9 bases, leaving 11 bases between the germline ends. The CDR3 is made up of 13 amino acids. CDR3 coding DNA: TGTGCCAGCAGTTACCCGGCAGGATCTGAGCAGTTCTTC. This translates into CASSYPAGSEQFF.

The rearrangement joins TRBV30 to TRBJ1-5, with D unclear. Germline V gene sequence: CDR1 GTSNPN, CDR2 SVGIG (reference sequence). The V end was cut by 2 bases, the J end by 0 bases, with 5 bases between. The CDR3 consists of 13 residues. CDR3 loop: CAWSRSSNQPQHF. DNA of the CDR3: TGTGCCTGGAGTAGGAGTAGCAATCAGCCCCAGCATTTT.

V is TRBV6-1 and J is TRBJ1-2; 10 bases agree with TRBD1. The V gene's germline CDR1 is MNHNS and CDR2 SASEGT. CDR3 length: 16 residues. V shed 6 bases, J shed 5 bases, and the junction held 12 bases outside the gene matches. The CDR3 region is CASSETGTGVAYGYTF. The CDR3 region has the DNA TGTGCCAGCAGCGAAACAGGGACAGGGGTAGCGTATGGCTACACCTTC.

The chain uses TRBV5-1 and TRBJ2-2; D might be TRBD1 (6 bases). Germline CDR1 is SGHRS and CDR2 is YFSETQ. V lost 6 bases, J lost 0 bases, and 12 bases lay in between. The CDR3 length is 15 residues. CDR3 in amino acids: CASIQGSTNTGELFF. The CDR3 coding sequence is TGCGCCAGCATCCAGGGGTCGACGAACACCGGGGAGCTGTTTTTT.

This chain links TRBV6-1 with TRBJ1-1; TRBD1 agrees at 8 bases. CDR3 length: 14 residues. V was clipped by 6 bases and J by 1 base; unmatched bases: 4. Per the germline V gene, CDR1 is MNHNS and CDR2 is SASEGT. The CDR3 spells CASRDRAQNTEAFF. The CDR3 DNA is TGTGCCAGCAGGGACAGGGCACAGAACACTGAAGCTTTCTTT.

The V and J genes are TRBV7-8 and TRBJ2-7; 8 nucleotides match TRBD1. The CDR3 is 15 residues long. Trimming at V came to 0 bases and at J to 1 base, leaving 2 bases not matched to a gene. CDR1 and CDR2 from the germline V gene are SGHVS and FQNEAQ. The CDR3 DNA follows: TGTGCCAGCAGCTTAGCGGGGACAGGATCCTACGAGCAGTACTTC. Its protein is CASSLAGTGSYEQYF.

The chain employs TRBV6-5 and TRBJ1-1; D gene uncertain. The V end was cut by 2 bases, the J end by 3 bases, with 13 bases between. The CDR3 spans 15 residues. Germline CDR1 reads MNHEY; CDR2 reads SVGAGI. The DNA of the CDR3 is TGTGCCAGCAGTTACAGAGGAGGGTGGGACACTGAAGCTTTCTTT. Encoded protein: CASSYRGGWDTEAFF.

V gene TRBV9 combines with J gene TRBJ1-2; no definite D call. V dropped 1 base and J dropped 8 bases, with 12 bases sitting between them. Germline CDR1 reads SGDLS; CDR2 reads YYNGEE. The CDR3 is 13 residues long. CDR3 DNA sequence: TGTGCCAGCAGCGTAAACGAGGGTGAGGGCTACACCTTC. Translated, it gives CASSVNEGEGYTF.

The V gene is TRBV6-1, the J gene TRBJ2-7, with 9 nucleotides matching TRBD2. Germline CDR1 MNHNS, CDR2 SASEGT. V lost 0 bases to trimming and J lost 6 bases; unmatched junction nucleotides: 6. The CDR3 has 15 amino acids. The CDR3 loop is CASSEAGSGSFEQYF. The CDR3 DNA is TGTGCCAGCAGTGAAGCGGGTAGCGGGAGTTTCGAGCAGTACTTC.

The gene calls are TRBV27 and TRBJ2-2; 9 bases match TRBD2. Looked up from germline, CDR1 is MNHEY and CDR2 is SMNVEV (reference sequence). The CDR3 is 16 amino acids. Germline trimming cut 3 bases from V and 3 bases from J; bases unmatched to any gene: 5. In DNA, the CDR3 is TGTGCCAGCAGTTTCCTTAGCGGGAGTCACACCGGGGAGCTGTTTTTT. Its protein product is CASSFLSGSHTGELFF.

The chain links TRBV10-3 to TRBJ1-1; 7 bases agree with TRBD1. The trim removed 0 bases at V and 8 bases at J, leaving 9 bases unmatched. This CDR3 region has 15 residues. Germline CDR1 reads ENHRY; CDR2 reads SYGVKD. CDR3 coding DNA: TGTGCCATCAGTGAGTCGGGGACAGTGCTATTCGAAGCTTTCTTT. Protein: CAISESGTVLFEAFF.

This chain connects TRBV6-6 to TRBJ1-4; D remains ambiguous. V dropped 2 bases and J dropped 8 bases, with 9 bases sitting between them. The CDR3 loop spans 13 amino acids. Germline loops: CDR1 MNHNY, CDR2 SVGAGI (reference sequence). The CDR3 region has the DNA TGTGCCAGCAGTTACGCGCCAAACGAAAAACTGTTTTTT. Residues: CASSYAPNEKLFF.

This chain uses TRBV6-1 with TRBJ1-6, with D perhaps matching TRBD1 (5 bases). CDR3 length: 15 amino acids. Trimming removed 2 bases from V and 9 bases from J, with 14 bases in between. Germline V lookup: CDR1 MNHNS, CDR2 SASEGT. The CDR3 region has the DNA TGTGCCAGCAGTGAATTGGGGGACTCCTTTTCACCCCTCCACTTT. Its protein product is CASSELGDSFSPLHF.

V gene TRBV6-1 combines with J gene TRBJ2-5; unclear D gene. CDR3 size: 14 residues. Trimming removed 5 bases from V and 5 bases from J, with 15 bases in between. Looked up from germline, CDR1 is MNHNS and CDR2 is SASEGT. In nucleotides, the CDR3 is TGTGCCAGCAGTCACCGTCAGGCTGGGGAGACCCAGTACTTC. It yields the protein CASSHRQAGETQYF.

The chain joins TRBV30 to TRBJ1-1; D possibly corresponds to TRBD1 (6 bases). This CDR3 has 13 amino acids. Germline assignment: CDR1 GTSNPN and CDR2 SVGIG (reference sequence). V lost 5 bases to trimming and J lost 5 bases, with 15 bases between them. The CDR3 DNA follows: TGTGCCTGGGCCCTTCTAGGGGGTACTGAAGCTTTCTTT. Translated, it gives CAWALLGGTEAFF.

This chain connects TRBV10-3 to TRBJ1-1; D is possibly TRBD1 (5 bases). The V end lost 4 bases, the J end lost 4 bases, and 13 bases lay between the germline ends. In germline, CDR1 is ENHRY, CDR2 SYGVKD. CDR3 length equals 14 residues. The CDR3 DNA follows: TGTGCCATCAGTGTGGAGGGACGGAGCACTGAAGCTTTCTTT. Translated: CAISVEGRSTEAFF.

This rearrangement joins TRBV6-1 to TRBJ1-6; 9 nucleotides agree with TRBD1. This CDR3 has 16 amino acids. The ends lost 1 base at V and 7 bases at J; junction bases unmatched: 5. Germline V gene data show CDR1 as MNHNS and CDR2 as SASEGT. CDR3: CASSEDGQGFNSPLHF. CDR3 DNA sequence: TGTGCCAGCAGTGAAGACGGACAGGGGTTCAATTCACCCCTCCACTTT.

V gene TRBV5-1 combines with J gene TRBJ2-5; tentative D call: TRBD1 (6 bases). The CDR3 spans 15 residues. Trimming removed 5 bases from V and 2 bases from J, with 16 bases in between. Germline CDR1 reads SGHRS; CDR2 reads YFSETQ. The DNA of the CDR3 is TGCGCCAGCAGACAGGGTGGGGGAGAACAAGAGACCCAGTACTTC. Translated, it gives CASRQGGGEQETQYF.

On this clone: The same CDR3 can be traced to other DNA sequences in this sample. V is TRBV28 and J is TRBJ2-7; 12 bases match TRBD1. V gave up 3 bases and J gave up 4 bases; unmatched junction bases: 4. The CDR3 runs to 15 residues. CDR1 and CDR2 (germline): MDHEN, SYDVKM. The CDR3 DNA is TGTGCCAGCAGTTTTCCGGGACAGGGGGCTTACGAGCAGTACTTC. Translated, it gives CASSFPGQGAYEQYF.

The chain carries TRBV4-1 and TRBJ1-2; tentatively, D is TRBD1 (6 bases). The CDR3 consists of 13 residues. The germline gives CDR1 MGHRA, CDR2 YSYEKL. V dropped 5 bases and J dropped 3 bases, with 10 bases sitting between them. CDR3 in amino acids: CASSIQGDYGYTF. CDR3 sequence (DNA): TGCGCCAGCAGCATACAGGGCGACTATGGCTACACCTTC.

The chain combines TRBV2 with TRBJ2-1, with 16 bases lining up with TRBD2. This CDR3 comprises 20 residues. The V gene's germline CDR1 is SNHLY and CDR2 FYNNEI. The V segment lost 8 bases and the J segment 0 bases; nucleotides outside the gene matches: 13. CDR3 sequence: CASYRGTSGRAPSSYNEQFF. CDR3 sequence (DNA): TGTGCCAGCTACCGTGGGACTAGCGGGAGGGCCCCTAGCTCCTACAATGAGCAGTTCTTC.

The chain carries TRBV6-1 and TRBJ2-1, with D possibly matching TRBD2 (6 bases). V was trimmed by 7 bases and J by 12 bases, leaving 19 bases between them. The germline V gene encodes CDR1 MNHNS and CDR2 SASEGT. The CDR3 is 13 amino acids. CDR3 loop: CASTPAGGIWQFF. CDR3 in DNA: TGTGCCAGCACCCCGGCCGGGGGTATATGGCAGTTCTTC.

A remark on this clone: Sequence at one end of the junction differs from germline and may be a read error. This chain connects TRBV7-7 to TRBJ2-5; D not certain. Germline CDR1 and CDR2: SSHAT and FNYEAQ (reference sequence). The CDR3 has 13 amino acids. CDR3 bases: TGTGCTAGCAGCCCTAGTATCGCGGAGACCCAGTACTTC. This codes for CASSPSIAETQYF.

This chain joins TRBV10-2 and TRBJ2-2, with 9 nucleotides matching TRBD2. J was trimmed by 4 bases and V by 4 bases; bases with no gene match: 7. The CDR3 contains 16 residues. Germline values: CDR1 WSHSY, CDR2 SAAADI. The CDR3, as DNA: TGCGCCAGCAGTGTAATTGCGGGAGGGCCCACCGGGGAGCTGTTTTTT. Residues: CASSVIAGGPTGELFF.

The chain has TRBV4-1 and TRBJ2-6; the D is unclear. Per germline, CDR1 MGHRA and CDR2 YSYEKL. V was pared by 1 base and J by 4 bases, with 5 bases between. This CDR3 has 14 amino acids. This CDR3 is CASSQGAGANVLTF. CDR3 DNA sequence: TGCGCCAGCAGCCAAGGTGCGGGGGCCAACGTCCTGACTTTC.

The chain links TRBV18 to TRBJ1-1; 7 nucleotides align to TRBD1. This CDR3 contains 12 residues. V lost 6 bases, J lost 4 bases, and 2 bases stayed unmatched. Per the germline V gene, CDR1 is KGHSH and CDR2 is LQKENI. The CDR3 nucleotides are TGTGCCAGCTCTCACAGGGGCACTGAAGCTTTCTTT. This gives the protein CASSHRGTEAFF.